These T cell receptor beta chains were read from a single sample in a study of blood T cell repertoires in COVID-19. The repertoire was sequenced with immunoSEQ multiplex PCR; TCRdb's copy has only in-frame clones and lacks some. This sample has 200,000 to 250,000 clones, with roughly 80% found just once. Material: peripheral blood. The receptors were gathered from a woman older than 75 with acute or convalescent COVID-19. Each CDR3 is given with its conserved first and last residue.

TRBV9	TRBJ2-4	CASSVDSGLAGVRAKNIQYF
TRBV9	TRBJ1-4	CASSAQGASNEKLFF
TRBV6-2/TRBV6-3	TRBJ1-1	CASSLNLVNTEAFF
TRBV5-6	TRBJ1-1	CASSRLTGNTEAFF
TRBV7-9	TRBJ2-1	CASSSLGSGGGIGEQFF
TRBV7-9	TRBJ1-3	CASRQPPDSSGNTIYF
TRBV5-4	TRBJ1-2	CASSRRGGSGYTF
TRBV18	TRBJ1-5	CASSPFGTGEGQPQHF
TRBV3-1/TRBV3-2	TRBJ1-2	CASSRGGAGYGYTF
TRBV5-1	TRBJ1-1	CASSGPRDTEAFF
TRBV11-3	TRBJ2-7	CASSLYSYEQYF
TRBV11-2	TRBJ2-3	CASSEQGTGTDTQYF
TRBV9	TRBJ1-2	CASSVATGGDGYTF
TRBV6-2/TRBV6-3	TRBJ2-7	CASSPRTSGAYEQYF
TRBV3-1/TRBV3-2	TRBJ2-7	CASSQEAEMYF
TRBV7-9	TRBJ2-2	CASSNRELAGELFF
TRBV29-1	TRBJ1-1	CSVVWGGDTEAFF
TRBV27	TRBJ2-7	CASSDRARYEQYF
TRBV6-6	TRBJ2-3	CASSSQSGGLEDTQYF
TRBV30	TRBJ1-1	CAWRTGLDTEAFF
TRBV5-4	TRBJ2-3	CASSLVSTSGGGTDTQYF
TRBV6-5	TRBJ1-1	CASSPPGVTEAFF
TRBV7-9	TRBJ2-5	CASSLSPRTGWLETQYF
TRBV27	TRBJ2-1	CASSFQTSPNEQFF
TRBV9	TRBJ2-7	CASSPNSGGSYEQYF
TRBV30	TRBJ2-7	CAWSVQVAYEQYF
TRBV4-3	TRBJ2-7	CASSHGLSYEQYF
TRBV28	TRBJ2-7	CASSFQFYEQYF
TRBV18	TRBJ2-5	CASSPGIAEETQYF
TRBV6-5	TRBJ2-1	CASTLGSSHEQFF
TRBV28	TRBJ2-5	CASSFPGETQYF
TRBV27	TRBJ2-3	CASKQGAVGKDTQYF
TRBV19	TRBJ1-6	CASSQQDNSPLHF
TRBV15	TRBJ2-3	CAARTGSNTDTQYF
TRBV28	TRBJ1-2	CASSLIGERPVGGYTF
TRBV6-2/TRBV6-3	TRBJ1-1	CASSRIQGYRDTEAFF
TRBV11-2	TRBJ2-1	CASSLEGTLYNEQFF
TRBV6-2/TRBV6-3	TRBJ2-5	CASSFWTSGGPETQYF
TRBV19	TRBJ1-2	CATSPGQRYGYTF
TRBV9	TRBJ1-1	CASSVVTSDRGAFF
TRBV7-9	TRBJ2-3	CASSKSEGLGVYF
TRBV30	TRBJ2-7	CAWSREYEQYF
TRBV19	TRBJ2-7	CASSRDRVSYEQYF
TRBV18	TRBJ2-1	CASSGGLDIEQFF
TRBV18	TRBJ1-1	CASSPAIGTVNTEAFF
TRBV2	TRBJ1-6	CASRKGVNSPLHF
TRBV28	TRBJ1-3	CASQNRDSASQVYF
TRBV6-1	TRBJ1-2	CASRREGSTNYGYTF
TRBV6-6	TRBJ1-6	CASWDIGKSYNSPLHF